The 23 T cell receptor beta chains below were found in one sample sequenced in a study of shared clonotypes between healthy human individuals (dated by TCRdb to 2020 to 2021). Receptor libraries were prepared by the immunoSEQ multiplex PCR assay. TCRdb obtained this table from immuneACCESS and retained in-frame rearrangements with V and J assigned. These tables miss some clones; where compared with another copy, unresolved V genes account for less than half of the shortfall, and the remainder is unexplained. The table for this sample lists about 340,000 clones; less than 85% of them were counted only once. The leading ten clones occupy under 11% of the sample. Sequenced input: memory CD4+ T cells sorted from blood. Read against the paper, the sample's cell subset or site label means: CD45RA-negative fraction. Receptors originate from a man under 40 in good health.

The rearrangement joins TRBV4-1 to TRBJ2-7, with a possible D match to TRBD1 (6 bases). V was cut by 4 bases and J by 1 base, with 17 bases left in between. The germline gives CDR1 MGHRA, CDR2 YSYEKL. The CDR3 loop spans 16 amino acids. Here the CDR3 reads CASSRLRDITSYEQYF. The CDR3 DNA sequence: TGCGCCAGCAGCCGACTCCGGGACATCACATCCTACGAGCAGTACTTC.

The genes are TRBV6-1 and TRBJ2-7, with 8 bases aligning to TRBD2. This CDR3 region has 15 residues. J was trimmed by 2 bases and V by 6 bases; bases with no gene match: 9. Per germline, CDR1 MNHNS and CDR2 SASEGT. CDR3 region: CASSLLADPTYEQYF. For the CDR3, the DNA is TGTGCCAGCAGCTTACTAGCGGACCCAACCTACGAGCAGTACTTC.

CDR3 nucleotide sequence: TGTGCCAGCTCGCCCAGACCTCCCACAGTGAACACTGAAGCTTTCTTT. Translation gives CASSPRPPTVNTEAFF. V gene TRBV18 combines with J gene TRBJ1-1; D ambiguous. The germline V gene encodes CDR1 KGHSH and CDR2 LQKENI. There are 16 residues in the CDR3. V was cut by 6 bases and J by 0 bases, with 17 bases left in between.

V usage is TRBV28 and J usage is TRBJ1-5; TRBD1 might be the D (6 bases). The CDR3 length is 17 residues. V lost 3 bases to trimming and J lost 6 bases, with 21 bases between them. Germline CDR1 MDHEN, CDR2 SYDVKM. In DNA form, the CDR3 reads TGTGCCAGCAGTTTCGCGGTGTCGGGGGCGCGGAGTCAGCCCCAGCATTTT. This sequence encodes CASSFAVSGARSQPQHF.

J is TRBJ2-1 and V is TRBV9, with TRBD1 matching over 7 bases. The V and J ends lost 4 bases and 10 bases, in that order; junction bases with no gene match: 11. The CDR3 spans 14 residues. The germline CDR1 and CDR2 sequences are SGDLS and YYNGEE. The CDR3 nucleotides are TGTGCCAGCAGCCTCCGGGACAGCCCCTCGGAGCAGTTCTTC. Encoded protein: CASSLRDSPSEQFF.

The rearrangement links TRBV27 to TRBJ2-1; 7 bases map to TRBD2. Trimming at V came to 4 bases and at J to 4 bases, leaving 10 bases not matched to a gene. Germline CDR1 MNHEY, CDR2 SMNVEV (reference sequence). CDR3 length: 16 residues. The CDR3 nucleotides read TGTGCCAGCAGTTCCCGGGGGAGGGATATTTACAATGAGCAGTTCTTC. Translated: CASSSRGRDIYNEQFF.

The rearrangement uses TRBV10-3 and TRBJ2-1, with 12 bases that match TRBD2. V dropped 3 bases and J dropped 7; count of bases not matched to a gene: 10. This CDR3 is 17 amino acids long. Germline-derived CDR1 and CDR2 are ENHRY and SYGVKD. CDR3 loop: CAISERGTSGGRNEQFF. The CDR3 coding sequence is TGTGCCATCAGTGAACGGGGTACTAGCGGGGGGCGGAATGAGCAGTTCTTC.

CDR3 in amino acids: CASSSSVPAGVYEQYF. As DNA, the CDR3 is TGTGCCAGCAGTTCCAGCGTCCCAGCGGGAGTATACGAGCAGTACTTC. V is TRBV6-6 and J is TRBJ2-7, with 8 bases lining up with TRBD2. V lost 4 bases and J lost 4; bases outside the gene matches: 12. CDR1 is MNHNY, CDR2 SVGAGI, per germline (reference sequence). The CDR3 extends over 16 amino acids.

This rearrangement joins TRBV10-3 to TRBJ2-1, with D perhaps matching TRBD2 (5 bases). CDR3 length equals 14 residues. Germline CDR1 and CDR2: ENHRY and SYGVKD. V gave up 4 bases and J gave up 8 bases, with 15 bases separating them. The chain's CDR3 is CAISASGLEDEQFF. The CDR3 coding sequence is TGTGCCATCAGTGCAAGCGGACTCGAAGATGAGCAGTTCTTC.

This chain connects TRBV11-3 to TRBJ2-1, with a tentative D call TRBD2 (5 bases). The V and J ends lost 5 bases and 7 bases respectively, with 15 bases between them. The CDR3 length is 14 residues. The germline V gene encodes CDR1 SGHNT and CDR2 YENEEA. The CDR3: CASSPPGSRNEQFF. In DNA, the CDR3 is TGTGCCAGCAGCCCTCCGGGATCACGAAATGAGCAGTTCTTC.

The V call is TRBV11-2, the J call TRBJ2-1; D remains unclear. Looked up from germline, CDR1 is SGHAT and CDR2 is FQNNGV. Trimming left V 5 bases short and J 7 bases short, with 15 bases between. This CDR3 comprises 14 residues. As DNA, the CDR3 is TGTGCCAGCAGCCCTGAAGGGCACGGGAATGAGCAGTTCTTC. Protein product: CASSPEGHGNEQFF.

In its sample, this clone was seen a few times. V usage is TRBV5-1 and J usage is TRBJ2-3; 7 bases align to TRBD2. The length of the CDR3 is 17 residues. Looked up from germline, CDR1 is SGHRS and CDR2 is YFSETQ. V dropped 4 bases and J dropped 2; count of bases not matched to a gene: 13. The CDR3 reads CASSQLGEGRFTDTQYF. CDR3 nucleotides: TGCGCCAGCAGCCAACTCGGGGAGGGGAGGTTCACAGATACGCAGTATTTT. Together with reference TRBV5-1 and TRBJ2-3, the CDR3 gives the full variable domain: KAGVTQTPRYLIKTRGQQVTLSCSPISGHRSVSWYQQTPGQGLQFLFEYFSETQRNKGNFPGRFSGRQFSNSRSEMNVSTLELGDSALYLCASSQLGEGRFTDTQYFGPGTRLTVL.

Concerning this clone: A far larger clone differs by one base, so this is likely a read error. The rearrangement joins TRBV25-1 to TRBJ1-1, with D maybe TRBD1 (6 bases). The CDR3 runs 15 residues. Per germline, CDR1 MGHDK and CDR2 SYGVNS. The CDR3 sequence: CTSSEIQGIQTEAFF. CDR3 bases: TGTACCAGCAGTGAGATCCAGGGGATTCAGACTGAAGCTTTCTTT.

This rearrangement joins TRBV18 to TRBJ2-7, with a weak D call TRBD2 (6 bases). V lost 3 bases to trimming and J lost 7 bases, with 16 bases between them. Germline loops: CDR1 KGHSH, CDR2 LQKENI. There are 14 residues in the CDR3. The CDR3 region has the DNA TGTGCCAGCTCACCTTCGGGACTTACCGGGGAGCAGTACTTC. Its protein is CASSPSGLTGEQYF. The whole variable domain, remainder taken from reference TRBV18 and TRBJ2-7, is NAGVMQNPRHLVRRRGQEARLRCSPMKGHSHVYWYRQLPEEGLKFMVYLQKENIIDESGMPKERFSAEFPKEGPSILRIQQVVRGDSAAYFCASSPSGLTGEQYFGPGTRLTVT.

V and J are TRBV28 and TRBJ2-3; D may correspond to TRBD1 or TRBD2 (5 bases each). The V and J ends lost 2 bases and 4 bases respectively, with 13 bases between them. Germline loops: CDR1 MDHEN, CDR2 SYDVKM. The CDR3 covers 15 residues. The CDR3 sequence is CASSLGHGTSDTQYF. Written as DNA, the CDR3 is TGTGCCAGCAGTTTAGGCCACGGGACCTCAGATACGCAGTATTTT.

The rearrangement joins TRBV10-3 to TRBJ2-7, with 7 nucleotides matching TRBD1. CDR1 ENHRY and CDR2 SYGVKD come from the germline V gene. V shed 3 bases, J shed 0 bases, and the junction held 5 bases outside the gene matches. The CDR3 covers 15 residues. The CDR3: CAISEPRGHSYEQYF. The CDR3 DNA reads TGTGCCATCAGTGAACCGAGGGGGCACTCCTACGAGCAGTACTTC.

The gene calls are TRBV18 and TRBJ2-7; D is perhaps TRBD1 (5 bases). Trimming shortened V by 3 bases and J by 4 bases, and 25 bases separated the two germline ends. The CDR3 extends over 18 amino acids. Germline-derived CDR1 and CDR2 are KGHSH and LQKENI. CDR3 sequence: CASSPPFRVSPRGYEQYF. The DNA of the CDR3 is TGTGCCAGCTCACCGCCGTTTCGAGTCTCACCTAGGGGTTACGAGCAGTACTTC.

This clone was observed a few times. The V and J genes are TRBV7-2 and TRBJ2-1; D unclear. Germline V gene data show CDR1 as SGHTA and CDR2 as FQGNSA. The V and J ends lost 1 base and 2 bases respectively, with 6 bases between them. The CDR3 contains 14 residues. The chain's CDR3 is CASSLVPTYNEQFF. DNA for the CDR3: TGTGCCAGCAGCTTAGTTCCTACCTACAATGAGCAGTTCTTC.

This sequence joins TRBV5-6 and TRBJ2-6; D might be TRBD1 (6 bases). The CDR3 runs 17 residues. Looked up from germline, CDR1 is SGHDT and CDR2 is YYEEEE. Between the trimmed V and J ends, which lost 4 bases and 2 bases, there was a span of 16 bases. CDR3 in DNA: TGTGCCAGCAGCGATTACAGGGCTACTGCTGGGGCCAACGTCCTGACTTTC. Translation gives CASSDYRATAGANVLTF.

V and J are TRBV6-5 and TRBJ2-1; a weak D match, TRBD2 (5 bases). The V and J ends lost 5 bases and 0 bases respectively, with 11 bases between them. CDR3 size: 15 residues. CDR1 MNHEY and CDR2 SVGAGI come from the germline V gene. The CDR3 is CASSAGVSSYNEQFF. CDR3 sequence (DNA): TGTGCCAGCAGTGCCGGGGTAAGCTCCTACAATGAGCAGTTCTTC.

The chain couples TRBV30 to TRBJ2-5; D is uncertain. Germline CDR1 GTSNPN, CDR2 SVGIG (reference sequence). The length of the CDR3 is 12 residues. V lost 0 bases to trimming and J lost 1 base, with 3 bases between them. DNA for the CDR3: TGTGCCTGGAGTGTGGGCCAAGAGACCCAGTACTTC. It is translated as CAWSVGQETQYF.

This clone was detected once. The chain recombines TRBV25-1 with TRBJ2-1; D is possibly TRBD1 or TRBD2 (6 bases each). The V end lost 3 bases, the J end lost 7 bases, and 13 bases lay between the germline ends. Germline CDR1 and CDR2: MGHDK and SYGVNS. The CDR3 is made up of 14 amino acids. CDR3 bases: TGTGCCAGCAGTGACATTAGGGGGACTAATGAGCAGTTCTTC. Its protein is CASSDIRGTNEQFF.

The V call is TRBV14, the J call TRBJ2-5, with D possibly matching TRBD2 (6 bases). Trimming cost V 3 bases and J 2 bases, with 13 bases left between them. The CDR3 covers 15 residues. From germline, CDR1 is SGHDN and CDR2 FVKESK. This CDR3 reads CASSQISGRQETQYF. The CDR3 region has the DNA TGTGCCAGCAGCCAGATCTCTGGGAGGCAAGAGACCCAGTACTTC.